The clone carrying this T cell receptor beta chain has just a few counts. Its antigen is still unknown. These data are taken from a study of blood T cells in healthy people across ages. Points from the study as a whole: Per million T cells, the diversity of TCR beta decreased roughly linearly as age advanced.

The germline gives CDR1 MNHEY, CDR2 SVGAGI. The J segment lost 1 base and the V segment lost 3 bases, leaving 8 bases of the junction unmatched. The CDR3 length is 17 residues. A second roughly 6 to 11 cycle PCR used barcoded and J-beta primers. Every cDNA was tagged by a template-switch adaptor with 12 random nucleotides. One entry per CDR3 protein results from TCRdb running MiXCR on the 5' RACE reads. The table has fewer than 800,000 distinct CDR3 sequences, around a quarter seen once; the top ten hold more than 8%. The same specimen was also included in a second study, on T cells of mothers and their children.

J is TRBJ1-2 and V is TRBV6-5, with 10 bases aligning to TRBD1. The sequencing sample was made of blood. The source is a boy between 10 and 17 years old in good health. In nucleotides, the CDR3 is TGTGCCAGCAGTTATCGGCGGGGGACAGGGGTTAACTATGGCTACACCTTC. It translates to CASSYRRGTGVNYGYTF.